This TCR beta chain was recorded in a study of OX40 agonist ivuxolimab in advanced cancers. Study details: Of mixed ages from about 23 to 85 and averaging 60 years, the group was roughly 83% male.

Regarding this clone: Its antigen is still unknown.

Trimming took off 3 bases at V and 0 bases at J, with 12 bases between the two ends. The CDR3 length is 15 residues. The germline gives CDR1 LNHDA, CDR2 SQIVND (reference sequence). Study-wide results and caveats: Expanded clones were, on average, more numerous in CD8+ T cells than in CD4+.

Produced via immunoSEQ multiplex PCR; TCRdb's table is partial and in-frame only. The sample lists more than 50,000 clones, about four fifths seen once, with around 2.5% in the top ten. The gene calls are TRBV19 and TRBJ2-7; D unclear. The TCR originated in an adult with an advanced solid tumor such as melanoma, head and neck, liver or kidney cancer. This sample comprised CD4+ or CD8+ T cells sorted from blood, obtained in a trial of the OX40 agonist ivuxolimab. The CDR3 loop reads CASSIRDISSYEQYF. Here the CDR3 DNA reads TGTGCCAGTAGTATCAGAGACATTAGCTCCTACGAGCAGTACTTC.